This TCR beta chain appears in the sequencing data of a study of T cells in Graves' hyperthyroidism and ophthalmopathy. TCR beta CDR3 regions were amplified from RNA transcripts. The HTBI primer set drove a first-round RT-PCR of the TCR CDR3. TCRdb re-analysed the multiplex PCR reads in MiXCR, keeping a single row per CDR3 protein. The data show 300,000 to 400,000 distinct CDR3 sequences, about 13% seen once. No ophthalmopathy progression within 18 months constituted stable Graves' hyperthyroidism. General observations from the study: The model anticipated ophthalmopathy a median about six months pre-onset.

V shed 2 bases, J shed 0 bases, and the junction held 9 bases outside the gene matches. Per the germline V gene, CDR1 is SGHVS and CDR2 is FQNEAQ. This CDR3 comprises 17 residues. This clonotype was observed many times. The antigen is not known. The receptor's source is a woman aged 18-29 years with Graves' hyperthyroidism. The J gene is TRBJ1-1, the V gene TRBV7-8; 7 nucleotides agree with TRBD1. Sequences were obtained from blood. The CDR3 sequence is CASSLYAGGLMNTEAFF. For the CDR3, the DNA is TGTGCCAGCAGCTTATACGCAGGGGGGCTAATGAACACTGAAGCTTTCTTT.